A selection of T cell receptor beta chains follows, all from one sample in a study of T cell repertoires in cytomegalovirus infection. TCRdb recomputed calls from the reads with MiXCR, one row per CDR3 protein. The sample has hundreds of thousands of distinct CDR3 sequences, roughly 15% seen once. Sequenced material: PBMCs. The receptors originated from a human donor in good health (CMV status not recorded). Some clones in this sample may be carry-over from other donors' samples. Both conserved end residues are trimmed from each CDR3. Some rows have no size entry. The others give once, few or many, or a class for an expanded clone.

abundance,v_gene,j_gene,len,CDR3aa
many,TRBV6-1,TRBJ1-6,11,ASSSHRDPPLH
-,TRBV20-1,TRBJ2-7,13,SAPNGQANSYEQY
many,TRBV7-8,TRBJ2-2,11,ASSYENTGELF
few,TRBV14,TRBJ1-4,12,ASSFGQGLEKLF
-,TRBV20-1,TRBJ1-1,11,SALDSLNTEAF
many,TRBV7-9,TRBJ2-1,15,ASSLGIASGTYNEQF
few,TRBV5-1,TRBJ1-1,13,ASSLASGGATEAF
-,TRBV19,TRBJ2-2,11,ATEDGNTGELF
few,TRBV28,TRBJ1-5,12,ASSPAGTNQPQH
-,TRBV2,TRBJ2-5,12,ASSEAQGWETQY
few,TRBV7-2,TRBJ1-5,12,ASSPGPDNQPQH
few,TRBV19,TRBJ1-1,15,ASSIPPDRGENTEAF
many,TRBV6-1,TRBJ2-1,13,ASSEVQGGGDEQF
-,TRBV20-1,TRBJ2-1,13,SARDLTSPDDEQF
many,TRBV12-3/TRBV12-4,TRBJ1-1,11,ASSLGAAGEAF
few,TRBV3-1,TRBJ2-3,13,ASSQSGPGTDTQY
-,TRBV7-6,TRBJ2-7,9,ASTGGYEQY
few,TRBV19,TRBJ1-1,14,ASSADRGLNWTEAF
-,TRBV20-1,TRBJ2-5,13,SAGTSGGRTRTQY
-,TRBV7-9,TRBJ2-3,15,ASSLGPAAGRSDTQY
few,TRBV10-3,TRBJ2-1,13,AISESRGRDNEQF
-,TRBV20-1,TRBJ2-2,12,SARDWAHTGELF
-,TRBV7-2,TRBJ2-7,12,ASSRGGSENEQY
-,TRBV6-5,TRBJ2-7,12,ASTDLDPPYEQY
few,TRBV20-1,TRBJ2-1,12,SATPGRLYNEQF
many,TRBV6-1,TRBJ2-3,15,ASSRRTSGGEADTQY
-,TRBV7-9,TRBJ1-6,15,ASSLRPPGQGYSPLH
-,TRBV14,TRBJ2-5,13,ASSQESVGAETQY
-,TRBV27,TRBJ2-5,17,ASSSRLAGMGKYQETQY
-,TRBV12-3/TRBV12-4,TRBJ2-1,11,ASSFDTGNEQF
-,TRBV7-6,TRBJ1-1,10,ASNKQGLEAF
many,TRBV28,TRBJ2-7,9,ASSLSREQY
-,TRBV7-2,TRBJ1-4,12,ASSHQGANEKLF
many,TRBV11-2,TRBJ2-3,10,ASSSLAGTQY
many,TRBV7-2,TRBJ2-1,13,ASSPPGHGYNEQF
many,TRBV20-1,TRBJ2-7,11,SAPARLPYEQY
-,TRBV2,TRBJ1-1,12,ASTPDRVNTEAF
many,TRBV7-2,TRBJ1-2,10,ASSAVLNGYT
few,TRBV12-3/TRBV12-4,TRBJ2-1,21,ASSPLDSPTSTRYWPNSNEQF
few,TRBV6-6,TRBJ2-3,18,ASSYPLGLAGGPSTDTQY
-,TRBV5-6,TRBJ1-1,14,ASSFRDRDTLYEAF
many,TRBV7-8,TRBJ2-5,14,ASSTEGQRNQETQY
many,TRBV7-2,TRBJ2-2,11,ASRFQGTGELF
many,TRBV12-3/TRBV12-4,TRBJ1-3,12,ASSFELTGNTIY
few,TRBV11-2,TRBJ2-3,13,ASSLESGPAGAQY
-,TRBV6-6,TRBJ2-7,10,ASSYNLYEQY
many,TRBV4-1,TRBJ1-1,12,ASSPGQLNTEAF
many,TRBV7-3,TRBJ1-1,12,ASSPGAMNTEAF
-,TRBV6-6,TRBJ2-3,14,ASCLIQGPHTDTQY
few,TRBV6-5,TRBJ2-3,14,ASSYSGTGSVSTQY
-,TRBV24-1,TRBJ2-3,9,ATGMGDTQY
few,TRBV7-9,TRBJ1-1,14,ASSPAGAEWNTEAF
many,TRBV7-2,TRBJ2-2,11,ASGSPNTGELF
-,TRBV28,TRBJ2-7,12,ASATSGISYEQY
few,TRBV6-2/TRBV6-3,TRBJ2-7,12,ASSYGGATYEQY